This T cell receptor beta chain was retrieved from a study of T cells after yellow fever vaccination. This clonotype was picked up many times. Germline lookup yields CDR1 DFQATT and CDR2 SNEGSKA (reference sequence). This CDR3 spans 9 amino acids. V was trimmed by 7 bases and J by 8 bases, leaving 8 bases between them. TCRdb recomputed calls from the 5' RACE reads with MiXCR, one row per CDR3 protein. The sample records 300,000 to 350,000 distinct CDR3 sequences, approximately 4.3% being singletons. This receptor was taken from a man in his late teens or twenties who received the YFV17D yellow fever vaccine. The chain has TRBV20-1 and TRBJ1-2; D gene ambiguous. The sample in question was PBMCs, obtained 15 days after the yellow fever booster vaccination. The CDR3 loop is CSGREGYTF. DNA for the CDR3: TGCAGTGGTCGGGAAGGCTACACCTTC.